This TCR beta chain was recovered during a study of T cell responses to AZD1222 COVID-19 vaccine. Study background: Second doses at about 4 or about 12 weeks were pooled.

The CDR3 length is 15 residues. The V end was cut by 3 bases, the J end by 7 bases, with 13 bases between. Germline CDR1 and CDR2: SNHLY and FYNNEI. Clones were sequenced by immunoSEQ multiplex PCR, and TCRdb holds only the in-frame ones, with some missing. The table shows roughly 150,000 clones, with 90% occurring only once. The sample was peripheral blood, taken on day 0 of AZD1222 vaccination. The chain recombines TRBV2 with TRBJ1-6; no clear D gene. The sequence derives from an adult in good health. The chain's CDR3 is CASSDFGRFNSPLHF. In DNA, the CDR3 is TGTGCCAGCAGTGATTTCGGCCGTTTCAATTCACCCCTCCACTTT.